This T cell receptor (beta chain) was identified during a study of response to subunit inactivated influenza vaccine. Study-level points and caveats: Few new T cells, the authors suggested, are recruited by each seasonal influenza vaccination.

This clonotype occurred many times. The antigen is not known. Germline CDR1 SGHVS, CDR2 FNYEAQ. CDR3 length: 12 amino acids. The V end was cut by 2 bases, the J end by 7 bases, with 8 bases between. One entry per CDR3 protein results from TCRdb running MiXCR on the RT-PCR reads. This sample has approximately 290,000 distinct CDR3 sequences, with about 20% found just once. The sequencing here drew on PBMCs from blood, taken about 20 months after vaccination. The chain carries TRBV7-6 and TRBJ1-2; TRBD1 is a possible D gene (5 bases). The TCR originated in a man between 50 and 70 years old who received an inactivated influenza vaccine. The CDR3 sequence is CASSLQGTGYTF. The CDR3 DNA is TGTGCCAGCAGCTTACAGGGAACTGGCTACACCTTC.